This T cell receptor (beta chain) derives from a study of PD-1 blockade in mismatch repair-deficient tumors. TCRdb's copy holds only in-frame clones and misses some; the assay was immunoSEQ multiplex PCR. The sample contains more than 11,000 clones, 80% to 90% of which appear only once. The time point: approximately 10-day in vitro stimulation with candidate neoantigen peptide 4. The CDR3 runs 15 residues. V dropped 5 bases and J dropped 1; count of bases not matched to a gene: 6. Per the germline V gene, CDR1 is MNHNY and CDR2 is SVGAGI (reference sequence). In regard to this clone: Its antigen is not identified.

The sequencing used cells cultured in vitro, collected from a patient treated with pembrolizumab. The chain employs TRBV6-6 and TRBJ1-1, with 8 positions matching TRBD1. This sequence originates from an adult with mismatch repair-deficient cancer. CDR3: CASSPPDRGNTEAFF. CDR3 in DNA: TGTGCCAGCAGTCCCCCAGACAGGGGGAACACTGAAGCTTTCTTT.